This TCR beta chain was sequenced in a study of blood T cell repertoires in COVID-19. Study summary: The United States, Italy and Spain supplied acute and convalescent COVID-19 samples. From T cells, B-cell-depleted T cells, or PBMCs came the material, which was cDNA or gDNA.

Seattle cases were enrolled at active infection and followed longitudinally. Original processing methods: Amplification from reference gene primers served as the basis for estimated nucleated cell counts. Using immunoSEQ multiplex PCR, the repertoire was profiled, and TCRdb retains in-frame clones only, with some absent. Clonal size and the V and J genes are those of that table, whereas D and trimming came from the DNA. The sample records around 190,000 clones, about 76% being singletons. This CDR3 comprises 18 residues. V lost 6 bases to trimming and J lost 1 base; unmatched junction nucleotides: 11. Germline lookup yields CDR1 MNHEY and CDR2 SMNVEV (reference sequence).

The chain couples TRBV27 to TRBJ2-4; 11 bases match TRBD2. Material for sequencing was peripheral blood. The TCR sequence derives from a woman in her thirties or forties with COVID-19, enrolled during active disease. CDR3 coding DNA: TGTGCCAGCAGAGCCGTAGCGGGGGGGCTGGGGGCCAAAAACATTCAGTACTTC. Translation gives CASRAVAGGLGAKNIQYF.